The table lists the clone carrying this T cell receptor beta chain with a few counts. The antigen remains unidentified. V lost 3 bases, J lost 5 bases, and 5 bases lay in between. This CDR3 region has 12 residues. Germline loops: CDR1 SGHTA, CDR2 FQGNSA. These data belong to a study of vaccination and CD4 T cells after COVID-19. Researchers used the Oncomine TCR Beta short-read assay to sequence DNA from cultured CD4+ T cells. TCRdb passed the PCR reads through MiXCR, listing each CDR3 protein once. Seen here are approximately 17,000 distinct CDR3 sequences, under 55% observed once, and the top ten hold 4.5% to 5.5%. Treatment: approximately 9-day PBMC culture with coronavirus spike peptide pools or control peptides (ViraFEST assay). Peptide pool stimulation in ViraFEST expanded antigen-specific T cells, whose TCRs were then sequenced.

The sample consisted of CD4+ T cells from blood, cultured in vitro, taken before SARS-CoV-2 vaccination. The V gene is TRBV7-2, the J gene TRBJ1-5; no clear D gene. This TCR was sampled from a human donor who had recovered from COVID-19. The DNA for the CDR3 is TGTGCCAGCAGCTTCCCCTATCAGCCCCAGCATTTT. This translates into CASSFPYQPQHF.